Included here is one TCR beta chain sequence, with context. Time point specified: cycle 4 day 1 (C4D1), after five to seven weeks of nivolumab. After autologous stem cell transplantation all patients relapsed, and prior brentuximab vedotin exposure differed between cohorts. The sample comes from a study of PD-1 blockade in classical Hodgkin lymphoma. Sequencing was performed with immunoSEQ multiplex PCR; in TCRdb, only in-frame clones are kept and a portion is missing. The sample consists of tens of thousands of clones, nearly 70% of them appearing once. The sequenced sample was peripheral blood mononuclear cells (PBMCs), obtained before the fourth cycle of nivolumab. This TCR came from a human donor with classical Hodgkin lymphoma.

For the CDR3, the DNA is TGTGCCAGCTCACCCTCATCGGGGAATCAGCCCCAGCATTTT. It yields the protein CASSPSSGNQPQHF. The chain uses TRBV18 and TRBJ1-5; no clear D. The germline V gene encodes CDR1 KGHSH and CDR2 LQKENI. V was cut by 3 bases and J by 4 bases, with 10 bases left in between. The CDR3 is 14 residues long.